Shown below are 28 T cell receptor beta chains from a single sample sequenced in a study of T cells after yellow fever vaccination. TCRdb recomputed calls from the 5' RACE reads with MiXCR, one row per CDR3 protein. The sample records approximately 550,000 distinct CDR3 sequences, about 13% being singletons. The sample in question was PBMCs, obtained on the day of the yellow fever booster vaccination. These TCRs come from a man aged 25-45 years who received the YFV17D yellow fever vaccine.

The rearrangement uses TRBV4-2 and TRBJ2-7; D is possibly TRBD2 (7 bases). Germline values: CDR1 LGHNA, CDR2 YNFKEQ. The CDR3 spans 18 residues. V lost 0 bases and J lost 2, with 20 bases in between. CDR3 residues: CASSQEVFALGGPYEQYF. CDR3 sequence (DNA): TGTGCCAGCAGCCAAGAAGTATTCGCCCTGGGGGGGCCCTACGAGCAGTACTTC.

The rearrangement uses TRBV12-3 or TRBV12-4 and TRBJ1-1; 8 positions agree with TRBD1. Unmatched junction bases numbered 20, after V lost 11 bases and J lost 0 bases. The CDR3 contains 18 residues. The CDR3 nucleotides are TGTGCCTTCTGCCGGACCCGGACAGGGCAAGGGGTGAACACTGAAGCTTTCTTT. Translation: CAFCRTRTGQGVNTEAFF.

The V call is TRBV12-3 or TRBV12-4, the J call TRBJ1-5; weak D call: TRBD1 (5 bases). The CDR3 has 17 residues. Deletions cut 4 bases from V and 4 bases from J, with 20 bases between. CDR3 sequence reads: CASSSYFAGTANQPQHF. The CDR3 DNA reads TGTGCCAGCAGTTCCTATTTCGCAGGGACGGCTAATCAGCCCCAGCATTTT.

The chain couples TRBV5-1 to TRBJ1-2; possibly TRBD1 for D (6 bases). V gave up 4 bases and J gave up 1 base, with 14 bases separating them. The CDR3 length is 15 residues. CDR1 is SGHRS and CDR2 is YFSETQ in the germline V gene. The CDR3 region has the DNA TGCGCCAGCAGCATAGACGGACAGTTTAACTATGGCTACACCTTC. Translated: CASSIDGQFNYGYTF.

This sequence joins TRBV20-1 and TRBJ1-1; D not certain. The CDR3 is 12 residues long. The germline V gene encodes CDR1 DFQATT and CDR2 SNEGSKA (reference sequence). Trimming took 3 bases from V and 2 from J, leaving 7 bases between them. CDR3 DNA sequence: TGCAGTGCTAGTATCTCTAACACTGAAGCTTTCTTT. It codes for CSASISNTEAFF.

The chain employs TRBV20-1 and TRBJ2-1, with D unclear. V lost 5 bases and J 6 bases, leaving 8 bases between the germline ends. The CDR3 consists of 11 residues. CDR1 is DFQATT, CDR2 SNEGSKA, per germline (reference sequence). The CDR3 loop reads CSAARSNEQFF. For the CDR3, the DNA is TGCAGTGCTGCTAGAAGCAATGAGCAGTTCTTC.

The table lists this clonotype with a few counts. The chain combines TRBV5-1 with TRBJ1-1; tentatively, D is TRBD1 (6 bases). The V end lost 1 base, the J end lost 3 bases, and 16 bases lay between the germline ends. The CDR3 has 16 amino acids. Per germline, CDR1 SGHRS and CDR2 YFSETQ. This CDR3 reads CASSLPVGGADTEAFF. The DNA of the CDR3 is TGCGCCAGCAGCTTGCCCGTGGGGGGGGCGGACACTGAAGCTTTCTTT.

The sample holds a few counts of this clonotype. V and J are TRBV7-8 and TRBJ2-4; 9 bases agree with TRBD1. There are 15 residues in the CDR3. Germline trimming cut 5 bases from V and 8 bases from J; bases unmatched to any gene: 10. CDR1 is SGHVS and CDR2 is FQNEAQ in the germline V gene. The CDR3 bases are TGTGCCAGCAGCACACCGGGACAGGGTAGAGACATTCAGTACTTC. Translating it yields CASSTPGQGRDIQYF.

This sequence joins TRBV20-1 and TRBJ1-5; perhaps TRBD1 as D (5 bases). Germline CDR1 is DFQATT and CDR2 is SNEGSKA (reference sequence). Trimming took 3 bases from V and 4 from J, leaving 16 bases between them. This CDR3 contains 15 residues. The CDR3 region is CSASHRSSPNQPQHF. CDR3 DNA sequence: TGCAGTGCTAGCCACAGGTCAAGCCCAAATCAGCCCCAGCATTTT.

This chain links TRBV24-1 with TRBJ2-1, with 13 nucleotides matching TRBD2. Germline V gene sequence: CDR1 KGHDR, CDR2 SFDVKD. The length of the CDR3 is 18 residues. After removal of 0 bases from V and 2 bases from J, the junction contained 3 bases not matched to a gene. CDR3 sequence (DNA): TGTGCCACCAGTGATTTGACTAGCGGGAGGGCCCCCTACAATGAGCAGTTCTTC. Its translation is CATSDLTSGRAPYNEQFF.

This clonotype was counted only a few times. The rearrangement uses TRBV5-6 and TRBJ2-1, with TRBD2 identical over 12 bases. The germline gives CDR1 SGHDT, CDR2 YYEEEE. The junction had 20 bases not matched to a gene; V was cut back by 0 bases and J by 10 bases. The CDR3 totals 20 residues. The DNA of the CDR3 is TGTGCCAGCAGCTTGGGCCTAATACCTTCTAGCGGGAGGGGCGTGGGCGAGCAGTTCTTC. Translation gives CASSLGLIPSSGRGVGEQFF.

The J gene is TRBJ2-3, the V gene TRBV27; 9 positions match TRBD2. CDR1 and CDR2 from the germline V gene are MNHEY and SMNVEV (reference sequence). The CDR3 runs to 20 residues. V lost 7 bases to trimming and J lost 0 bases; unmatched junction nucleotides: 20. The CDR3 DNA is TGTGCCAGCAAGGGGGTACTGGCGGGAGGGCCTAAAAGAAGCACAGATACGCAGTATTTT. Translation: CASKGVLAGGPKRSTDTQYF.

This clonotype was recorded a few times. The gene calls are TRBV12-3 or TRBV12-4 and TRBJ2-2; 8 bases agree with TRBD1. The J segment lost 4 bases and the V segment lost 2 bases, leaving 3 bases of the junction unmatched. The CDR3 contains 15 residues. CDR3: CASSLPRGLTGELFF. CDR3 bases: TGTGCCAGCAGTTTACCCAGGGGGCTCACCGGGGAGCTGTTTTTT.

The rearrangement uses TRBV18 and TRBJ1-1; 7 bases fit TRBD1. V shed 2 bases, J shed 8 bases, and the junction held 5 bases outside the gene matches. CDR1 is KGHSH and CDR2 is LQKENI in the germline V gene. The CDR3 is 13 amino acids. DNA of the CDR3: TGTGCCAGCTCACCAAATTCGGACAGGGAAGCTTTCTTT. This gives the protein CASSPNSDREAFF. The whole variable domain, filled in from reference TRBV18 and TRBJ1-1, reads NAGVMQNPRHLVRRRGQEARLRCSPMKGHSHVYWYRQLPEEGLKFMVYLQKENIIDESGMPKERFSAEFPKEGPSILRIQQVVRGDSAAYFCASSPNSDREAFFGQGTRLTVV.

This clonotype occurred many times. The J gene is TRBJ1-4, the V gene TRBV20-1, with a weak D call TRBD1 (5 bases). Between the trimmed V and J ends, which lost 2 bases and 5 bases, there was a span of 6 bases. CDR3 length: 12 amino acids. CDR1 is DFQATT, CDR2 SNEGSKA, per germline (reference sequence). The CDR3 coding sequence is TGCAGTGCTAGACGGGGGAATGAAAAACTGTTTTTT. Its protein is CSARRGNEKLFF.

This clonotype was detected only a few times. V usage is TRBV20-1 and J usage is TRBJ2-1, with D uncertain. The CDR3 spans 14 residues. Germline lookup yields CDR1 DFQATT and CDR2 SNEGSKA (reference sequence). Trimming pared 2 bases from V and 0 bases from J, leaving 8 bases between. Here the CDR3 DNA reads TGCAGTGCTAGAAAGGCGAGCTCCTACAATGAGCAGTTCTTC. Translated: CSARKASSYNEQFF.

The table lists this clonotype with a few counts. CDR3 region: CASSLTGKSSYEQYF. The CDR3 coding sequence is TGTGCCAGCAGCCTGACAGGGAAAAGCTCCTACGAGCAGTACTTC. The V call is TRBV7-2, the J call TRBJ2-7; 7 bases line up with TRBD1. The trim removed 5 bases at V and 0 bases at J, leaving 7 bases unmatched. The CDR3 totals 15 residues. Germline loops: CDR1 SGHTA, CDR2 FQGNSA.

This clonotype was counted a few times. One end of the junction varies from germline; a read error may be responsible. The chain recombines TRBV9 with TRBJ2-5; D tentatively fits TRBD1 or TRBD2 (7 bases each). Germline CDR1 and CDR2: SGDLS and YYNGEE. The CDR3 has 15 residues. The CDR3 protein is CASSPGGGQLENQYF. As DNA, the CDR3 is TGTGCCAGCAGCCCAGGGGGGGGGCAATTGGAGAACCAGTACTTC.

The chain couples TRBV24-1 to TRBJ2-3; TRBD2 matches 12 bases. This CDR3 is 16 amino acids long. After removal of 3 bases from V and 4 bases from J, the junction contained 4 bases not matched to a gene. Looked up from germline, CDR1 is KGHDR and CDR2 is SFDVKD. CDR3 nucleotides: TGTGCCACCAGTGATCAACGACTAGCGGGAGCAGATACGCAGTATTTT. Encoded protein: CATSDQRLAGADTQYF.

V usage is TRBV18 and J usage is TRBJ2-3, with TRBD2 matching over 7 bases. From germline, CDR1 is KGHSH and CDR2 LQKENI. The CDR3 is made up of 15 amino acids. Trimming removed 6 bases from V and 3 bases from J; junction bases left unmatched: 9. The chain's CDR3 is CASSPKAGSTDTQYF. The CDR3 nucleotides read TGTGCCAGCTCGCCCAAAGCGGGATCTACAGATACGCAGTATTTT.

V usage is TRBV7-6 and J usage is TRBJ2-1; a weak D match, TRBD2 (6 bases). V was clipped by 9 bases and J by 4 bases, with 19 bases between them. Germline lookup yields CDR1 SGHVS and CDR2 FNYEAQ. This CDR3 is 15 amino acids long. CDR3 DNA: TGTGCCAGGCCTACGGGGGTACGGGGGTACAATGAGCAGTTCTTC. This codes for CARPTGVRGYNEQFF.

The genes are TRBV7-2 and TRBJ2-4, with D possibly TRBD2 on 6 matching bases. Germline CDR1 and CDR2: SGHTA and FQGNSA. This CDR3 comprises 17 residues. The germline V and J ends were trimmed by 1 base and 6 bases, with 19 bases remaining between them. CDR3 coding DNA: TGTGCCAGCAGCTTAGGACTAGGCCCGGGGAGCGGAAACATTCAGTACTTC. Encoded protein: CASSLGLGPGSGNIQYF.

This clonotype was observed a few times. The chain combines TRBV27 with TRBJ1-3; tentatively, D is TRBD1 (5 bases). This CDR3 is 14 amino acids long. Trimming took 2 bases from V and 2 from J, leaving 7 bases between them. The germline gives CDR1 MNHEY, CDR2 SMNVEV (reference sequence). The CDR3 sequence is CASSLAGAGNTIYF. CDR3 sequence (DNA): TGTGCCAGCAGTTTAGCGGGGGCTGGAAACACCATATATTTT.

This clonotype occurred a few times. The chain combines TRBV7-2 with TRBJ1-6; TRBD1 matches at 8 bases. This CDR3 is 15 amino acids long. Looked up from germline, CDR1 is SGHTA and CDR2 is FQGNSA. Trimming took 2 bases from V and 10 from J; bases not matched to a gene: 7. The CDR3 nucleotides read TGTGCCAGCAGCTTAACGGGACAGGATTTCTCACCCCTCCACTTT. Translating it yields CASSLTGQDFSPLHF.

V gene TRBV19 combines with J gene TRBJ2-1, with a weak D call TRBD2 (5 bases). V shed 7 bases and J shed 5 bases, with 15 bases lying between them. CDR1 is LNHDA and CDR2 is SQIVND in the germline V gene (reference sequence). The CDR3 covers 14 residues. DNA of the CDR3: TGTGCCAGTAAACGCGTCGGGAAAAACAATGAGCAGTTCTTC. Protein sequence: CASKRVGKNNEQFF.

The rearrangement links TRBV6-2 or TRBV6-3 to TRBJ2-1; possibly TRBD2 for D (6 bases). CDR3 length: 16 residues. Germline CDR1 and CDR2: MNHEY and SVGEGT. Trimming pared 6 bases from V and 7 bases from J, leaving 22 bases between. This CDR3 is CASSPRVSGTENEQFF. The CDR3 coding sequence is TGTGCCAGCAGCCCCAGAGTTAGCGGCACGGAGAATGAGCAGTTCTTC.

The gene calls are TRBV7-2 and TRBJ2-4; D is perhaps TRBD1 (6 bases). Trimming left V 5 bases short and J 16 bases short, with 18 bases between. This CDR3 region has 12 residues. CDR1 and CDR2 from the germline V gene are SGHTA and FQGNSA. CDR3 nucleotide sequence: TGTGCCAGCAGCCTCTCCGGACAGAAGCTCTACTTC. It translates to CASSLSGQKLYF. Complete variable domain (other parts from reference TRBV7-2 and TRBJ2-4): GAGVSQSPSNKVTEKGKDVELRCDPISGHTALYWYRQSLGQGLEFLIYFQGNSAPDKSGLPSDRFSAERTGGSVSTLTIQRTQQEDSAVYLCASSLSGQKLYFGAGTRLSVL.

This clonotype was observed a handful of times. The V and J genes are TRBV10-1 and TRBJ2-1; D might be TRBD2 (6 bases). The CDR3 is 12 residues long. V was pared by 3 bases and J by 10 bases, with 10 bases between. Germline V lookup: CDR1 WNHNN, CDR2 SYGVQD (reference sequence). The CDR3 here is CASSDGGREQFF. CDR3 DNA sequence: TGCGCCAGCAGTGACGGGGGAAGGGAGCAGTTCTTC.